The 18 T cell receptor beta chains reported below all come from one sample, sequenced in a study of T cell changes during pregnancy in multiple sclerosis. Generated by immunoSEQ multiplex PCR, the TCRdb table keeps only in-frame clones and is missing some. The sample carries roughly 42,000 clones, around nine tenths recorded once. Source: CD4+ T cells from peripheral blood mononuclear cells, taken in the first trimester of pregnancy. Source of these receptors: a female donor with multiple sclerosis, enrolled in a pregnancy study.

The chain carries TRBV19 and TRBJ1-2; no clear D gene. Germline V gene data show CDR1 as LNHDA and CDR2 as SQIVND (reference sequence). Trimming pared 4 bases from V and 2 bases from J, leaving 11 bases between. The CDR3 loop spans 14 amino acids. The CDR3 sequence: CASSTLATNYGYTF. CDR3 in DNA: TGTGCCAGTAGTACTCTTGCAACAAACTATGGCTACACCTTC.

The rearrangement links TRBV27 to TRBJ1-5; tentative D call: TRBD1 (5 bases). The CDR3 extends over 15 amino acids. Trimming removed 0 bases at V and 1 base at J, with 7 bases between. The germline gives CDR1 MNHEY, CDR2 SMNVEV (reference sequence). CDR3 coding DNA: TGTGCCAGCAGTTTATCGCGGGGGAGCAATCAGCCCCAGCATTTT. This gives the protein CASSLSRGSNQPQHF.

V usage is TRBV5-1 and J usage is TRBJ2-2; TRBD2 matches 7 bases. This CDR3 contains 14 residues. CDR1 and CDR2 (germline): SGHRS, YFSETQ. V dropped 5 bases and J dropped 3; count of bases not matched to a gene: 4. DNA for the CDR3: TGCGCCAGCAGGGTAGCGGGTGACACCGGGGAGCTGTTTTTT. This codes for CASRVAGDTGELFF.

The chain uses TRBV19 and TRBJ1-1; 7 positions match TRBD1. Germline loops: CDR1 LNHDA, CDR2 SQIVND (reference sequence). Trimming at V came to 7 bases and at J to 1 base, leaving 6 bases not matched to a gene. This CDR3 region has 14 residues. This CDR3 is CASTKQGKNTEAFF. The CDR3 DNA is TGTGCCAGTACCAAACAGGGGAAGAACACTGAAGCTTTCTTT.

The chain's CDR3 is CACQGHLYEQYF. The DNA for the CDR3 is TGTGCCTGTCAGGGACACCTATACGAGCAGTACTTC. The rearrangement joins TRBV30 to TRBJ2-7, with D perhaps TRBD1 (6 bases). Germline values: CDR1 GTSNPN, CDR2 SVGIG (reference sequence). The CDR3 is made up of 12 amino acids. The V end was cut by 6 bases, the J end by 4 bases, with 13 bases between.

The chain recombines TRBV6-1 with TRBJ1-5; no definite D call. The CDR3 length is 17 residues. V lost 4 bases and J 2 bases, leaving 18 bases between the germline ends. Germline V lookup: CDR1 MNHNS, CDR2 SASEGT. The CDR3 spells CASSGHRAPGGNQPQHF. Here the CDR3 DNA reads TGTGCCAGCAGTGGACACCGGGCCCCCGGGGGCAATCAGCCCCAGCATTTT.

This clone came up a few times. The gene calls are TRBV14 and TRBJ1-4, with 10 positions matching TRBD1. Germline V gives CDR1 SGHDN, CDR2 FVKESK. V lost 4 bases to trimming and J lost 7 bases; unmatched junction nucleotides: 6. This CDR3 is 15 amino acids long. As DNA, the CDR3 is TGTGCCAGCAGCCGACAGGGGGCTATTGGTGAAAAACTGTTTTTT. It yields the protein CASSRQGAIGEKLFF.

V is TRBV29-1 and J is TRBJ2-3; no firm D call. The germline V gene encodes CDR1 SQVTM and CDR2 ANQGSEA. The V end lost 4 bases, the J end lost 5 bases, and 13 bases lay between the germline ends. The CDR3 consists of 13 residues. CDR3 protein: CSVGGLIGDTQYF. CDR3 nucleotides: TGCAGCGTTGGTGGGCTCATTGGAGATACGCAGTATTTT.

The V call is TRBV2, the J call TRBJ2-1; 8 positions match TRBD1. V lost 6 bases and J lost 3; bases outside the gene matches: 1. Germline V gives CDR1 SNHLY, CDR2 FYNNEI. CDR3 length equals 13 residues. CDR3 protein: CASRDRVYNEQFF. The DNA of the CDR3 is TGTGCCAGCAGGGACAGGGTCTACAATGAGCAGTTCTTC.

The chain is built from TRBV12-5 and TRBJ1-5; D may be TRBD1 (6 bases). CDR3 length equals 16 residues. CDR1 and CDR2 from the germline V gene are LGHNT and FRNRAP. V shed 0 bases and J shed 3 bases, with 12 bases lying between them. This chain's CDR3 is CASGLVTGRDNQPQHF. The CDR3 nucleotides read TGTGCTAGTGGTTTGGTAACAGGGAGAGACAATCAGCCCCAGCATTTT.

This chain joins TRBV13 and TRBJ2-2; weak D call: TRBD2 (6 bases). Germline V gene lookup returns CDR1 PRHDT and CDR2 FYEKMQ (reference sequence). Deletions cut 8 bases from V and 6 bases from J, with 22 bases between. This CDR3 region has 16 residues. The CDR3 DNA sequence: TGTGCCAGCCGCCATCCAGCGGCGGGGAAGTCCGGGGAGCTGTTTTTT. This codes for CASRHPAAGKSGELFF.

The gene calls are TRBV7-5 and TRBJ2-3; whether TRBD2, the table's D call, matches the DNA was not checked. TRBV7-5 is designated a pseudogene. CDR3 length equals 14 residues. The CDR3 sequence: CVRTPGGGTDTQYF. The DNA for the CDR3 is TGTGTCAGAACCCCCGGGGGGGGCACAGATACGCAGTATTTT.

This clone was recorded once. The CDR3 DNA reads TGTGCCAGCAGCTTAGGTGCGAAGGAGGGCCACTGGGGCTACACCTTC. It yields the protein CASSLGAKEGHWGYTF. This chain links TRBV7-2 with TRBJ1-2; D call uncertain. The CDR3 is 16 residues long. CDR1 SGHTA and CDR2 FQGNSA come from the germline V gene. Between the trimmed V and J ends, which lost 1 base and 8 bases, there was a span of 20 bases. The variable domain in full, with the rest retrieved from reference TRBV7-2 and TRBJ1-2, is GAGVSQSPSNKVTEKGKDVELRCDPISGHTALYWYRQSLGQGLEFLIYFQGNSAPDKSGLPSDRFSAERTGGSVSTLTIQRTQQEDSAVYLCASSLGAKEGHWGYTFGSGTRLTVV.

V is TRBV4-3 and J is TRBJ2-7; D might be TRBD2 (5 bases). This CDR3 comprises 15 residues. The V end was cut by 0 bases, the J end by 3 bases, with 12 bases between. Germline CDR1 reads LGHNA; CDR2 reads YSLEER. CDR3 DNA sequence: TGCGCCAGCAGCCAAGATTTACTAGTCGGCTACGAGCAGTACTTC. Protein: CASSQDLLVGYEQYF.

CDR3 in DNA: TGTGCCAGCAGCCAAGAGCGGGAGGGCCCTAGTGGTACGCAGTATTTT. It codes for CASSQEREGPSGTQYF. The chain employs TRBV4-2 and TRBJ2-3; 9 nucleotides align to TRBD2. This CDR3 spans 16 amino acids. V gave up 0 bases and J gave up 8 bases; unmatched junction bases: 9. Germline values: CDR1 LGHNA, CDR2 YNFKEQ.

This chain connects TRBV12-5 to TRBJ1-2; no clear D gene. Germline values: CDR1 LGHNT, CDR2 FRNRAP. CDR3 length: 13 amino acids. Between the trimmed V and J ends, which lost 3 bases and 8 bases, there was a span of 13 bases. The CDR3 is CASGFSGDSGYTF. The DNA of the CDR3 is TGTGCTAGTGGTTTCAGCGGGGATTCGGGCTACACCTTC.

The chain employs TRBV6-1 and TRBJ2-1, with D possibly being TRBD1 (6 bases). CDR1 and CDR2 (germline): MNHNS, SASEGT. CDR3 length equals 14 residues. Trimming removed 6 bases at V and 0 bases at J, with 9 bases between. For the CDR3, the DNA is TGTGCCAGCAGCGGACAGATCTCCTACAATGAGCAGTTCTTC. This sequence encodes CASSGQISYNEQFF.

This CDR3 is CASSGTGTSSLGTQYF. The CDR3 nucleotides are TGTGCCAGCAGCGGGACCGGGACTAGTTCCCTCGGTACGCAGTATTTT. This chain links TRBV9 with TRBJ2-3; 8 nucleotides agree with TRBD2. Germline assignment: CDR1 SGDLS and CDR2 YYNGEE. After removal of 3 bases from V and 8 bases from J, the junction contained 14 bases not matched to a gene. The CDR3 sequence is 16 residues long.